This T cell receptor (beta chain) was identified during a study of blood T cell repertoires in COVID-19. Original methodology: Estimation of nucleated cell counts relied on the amplification of reference gene primers. Measured with immunoSEQ multiplex PCR; TCRdb has only the in-frame clones, and not every one. That table gives V, J and clone size, and the DNA gave D and trimming. This sample yields 63,000 or so clones, of which around 83% are seen a single time; about 4% belongs to the top ten. Germline V gene lookup returns CDR1 KGHSH and CDR2 LQKENI. The CDR3 extends over 13 amino acids. Trimming took 3 bases from V and 5 from J, leaving 9 bases between them.

The sequencing input was peripheral blood. The clonotype originates from an older man with active COVID-19. The gene calls are TRBV18 and TRBJ2-3, with D uncertain. The CDR3 reads CASSPHPGDTQYF. The CDR3 DNA follows: TGTGCCAGCTCACCCCACCCCGGAGATACGCAGTATTTT.